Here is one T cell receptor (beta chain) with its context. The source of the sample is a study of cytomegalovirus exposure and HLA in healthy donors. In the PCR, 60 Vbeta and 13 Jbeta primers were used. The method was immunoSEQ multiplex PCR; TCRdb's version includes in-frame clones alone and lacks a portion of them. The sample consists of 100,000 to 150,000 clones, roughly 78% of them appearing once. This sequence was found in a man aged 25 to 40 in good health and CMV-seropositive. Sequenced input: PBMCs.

The CDR3 reads CAWTEGLRNSPLHF. CDR3 DNA sequence: TGTGCCTGGACGGAGGGACTGCGGAATTCACCCCTCCACTTT. The J gene is TRBJ1-6, the V gene TRBV30; TRBD1 is a possible D gene (5 bases). The V and J ends lost 4 bases and 7 bases respectively, with 14 bases between them. Germline CDR1 GTSNPN, CDR2 SVGIG (reference sequence). The length of the CDR3 is 14 residues. Full variable domain (outside the CDR3, taken from reference TRBV30 and TRBJ1-6): SQTIHQWPATLVQPVGSPLSLECTVEGTSNPNLYWYRQAAGRGLQLLFYSVGIGQISSEVPQNLSASRPQDRQFILSSKKLLLSDSGFYLCAWTEGLRNSPLHFGNGTRLTVT.